These 22 T cell receptor beta chains were all obtained from the same sample, sequenced in a study of blood T cell repertoires in COVID-19 (dated by TCRdb to about 2020). The library was built by means of the immunoSEQ multiplex PCR assay. Sourced from immuneACCESS, this table was stored by TCRdb with only in-frame sequences that have V and J called. A share of the clones is absent; for the studies checked, an unresolved V gene accounts for under half, and the remainder has no known explanation. This sample is represented by around 300,000 clones; 86% of them were singletons. The leading ten clones occupy less than 3% of the sample. Sequenced sample: peripheral blood. These TCRs come from a woman in her thirties with active or convalescent COVID-19.

The chain couples TRBV19 to TRBJ2-5; D possibly corresponds to TRBD2 (6 bases). From germline, CDR1 is LNHDA and CDR2 SQIVND (reference sequence). Trimming left V 0 bases short and J 10 bases short, with 12 bases between. The CDR3 loop spans 13 amino acids. CDR3 bases: TGTGCCAGTAGTATAGATAGGAGGGGTAACCAGTACTTC. This sequence encodes CASSIDRRGNQYF.

This sequence joins TRBV30 and TRBJ2-3; a possible D gene is TRBD1 (5 bases). With 0 bases removed from V and 5 bases from J, the gap between germline ends came to 9 bases. The CDR3 spans 13 residues. Germline CDR1 GTSNPN, CDR2 SVGIG (reference sequence). The CDR3 coding sequence is TGTGCCTGGAGTGTACGCAGGGAAGATACGCAGTATTTT. It encodes CAWSVRREDTQYF.

The chain combines TRBV5-1 with TRBJ2-7; a possible D gene is TRBD1 (6 bases). Germline V lookup: CDR1 SGHRS, CDR2 YFSETQ. The germline V and J ends were trimmed by 2 bases and 3 bases, with 12 bases remaining between them. There are 14 residues in the CDR3. This CDR3 reads CASSLKGDDYEQYF. CDR3 nucleotides: TGCGCCAGCAGCTTAAAGGGGGACGACTACGAGCAGTACTTC.

The CDR3 DNA follows: TGCGCCAGCACCCCGGACAGATTCTATGGCTACACCTTC. It codes for CASTPDRFYGYTF. The J gene is TRBJ1-2, the V gene TRBV10-1, with D maybe TRBD1 (6 bases). V was shortened by 7 bases and J by 4 bases, with 13 bases between the two germline ends. Germline-derived CDR1 and CDR2 are WNHNN and SYGVQD (reference sequence). The CDR3 has 13 amino acids.

The chain combines TRBV4-2 with TRBJ1-4, with 10 bases that match TRBD1. This CDR3 comprises 22 residues. Germline values: CDR1 LGHNA, CDR2 YNFKEQ. Trimming cost V 2 bases and J 0 bases; bases outside gene matches: 18. DNA for the CDR3: TGTGCCAGCAGCCAACTAAAAAGGGCGACCGGGACAGGGGTCTCAACTAATGAAAAACTGTTTTTT. It codes for CASSQLKRATGTGVSTNEKLFF.

The chain joins TRBV7-2 to TRBJ2-7; weak D call: TRBD2 (5 bases). The CDR3 spans 15 residues. The V gene's germline CDR1 is SGHTA and CDR2 FQGNSA. With 1 base removed from V and 3 bases from J, the gap between germline ends came to 13 bases. The CDR3 DNA follows: TGTGCCAGCAGCTTAGGGACGTTGGGGAGCTACGAGCAGTACTTC. Its protein product is CASSLGTLGSYEQYF.

In DNA form, the CDR3 reads TGCAGCGTTGGGGCCAGCCACTACGAGCAGTACTTC. Amino acids: CSVGASHYEQYF. The rearrangement joins TRBV29-1 to TRBJ2-7; D not resolved. V dropped 4 bases and J dropped 3 bases, with 10 bases sitting between them. The CDR3 loop spans 12 amino acids. Germline V lookup: CDR1 SQVTM, CDR2 ANQGSEA.

The chain couples TRBV5-1 to TRBJ1-1, with D perhaps TRBD1 (5 bases). The CDR3 has 13 amino acids. The germline V gene encodes CDR1 SGHRS and CDR2 YFSETQ. The germline V and J ends were trimmed by 4 bases and 1 base, with 8 bases remaining between them. The CDR3 sequence is CASSTQGNTEAFF. The CDR3 DNA sequence: TGCGCCAGCAGCACCCAGGGGAACACTGAAGCTTTCTTT.

V is TRBV5-6 and J is TRBJ2-5; TRBD1 aligns across 8 bases. CDR1 SGHDT and CDR2 YYEEEE come from the germline V gene. CDR3 length equals 15 residues. The junction had 11 bases not matched to a gene; V was cut back by 5 bases and J by 5 bases. CDR3: CASSYLDRVGETQYF. As DNA, the CDR3 is TGTGCCAGCAGTTACCTGGACAGGGTGGGGGAGACCCAGTACTTC.

This clone has just a few counts. The chain has TRBV18 and TRBJ1-1; 8 bases line up with TRBD1. Germline-derived CDR1 and CDR2 are KGHSH and LQKENI. This CDR3 spans 16 amino acids. J was trimmed by 2 bases and V by 3 bases; bases with no gene match: 8. The CDR3, as DNA: TGTGCCAGCTCACCTCGGACAGGGAGGGGAAACACTGAAGCTTTCTTT. Its translation: CASSPRTGRGNTEAFF.

A word on this clone: One end of the junction does not line up with germline, which may come from a read error. The CDR3, as DNA: TGTGCCAGCAGGCCCAGTGCCAGCGTCCTGACTTTC. Amino acids: CASRPSASVLTF. The V gene is TRBV2, the J gene TRBJ2-6; D call uncertain. CDR3 length equals 12 residues. In germline, CDR1 is SNHLY, CDR2 FYNNEI.

The chain combines TRBV6-5 with TRBJ1-1; TRBD1 matches at 9 bases. V dropped 9 bases and J dropped 5; count of bases not matched to a gene: 10. Germline V lookup: CDR1 MNHEY, CDR2 SVGAGI. The length of the CDR3 is 14 residues. CDR3 DNA: TGTGCCAGAAGGGGACAGGGAGATAGGACTGAAGCTTTCTTT. Translated, it gives CARRGQGDRTEAFF.

This chain connects TRBV6-2 or TRBV6-3 to TRBJ1-5; possible D gene TRBD1, 6 bases. This CDR3 has 14 amino acids. Germline V gene sequence: CDR1 MNHEY, CDR2 SVGEGT. V lost 2 bases, J lost 7 bases, and 12 bases lay in between. Written as DNA, the CDR3 is TGTGCCAGCAGTTACAGGGGGTCCTCGCAGCCCCAGCATTTT. This gives the protein CASSYRGSSQPQHF.

V and J are TRBV7-2 and TRBJ1-2; D uncertain. Germline loops: CDR1 SGHTA, CDR2 FQGNSA. Trimming pared 5 bases from V and 1 base from J, leaving 11 bases between. The CDR3 is 14 amino acids. CDR3 sequence: CASSLSGNNYGYTF. The CDR3 DNA reads as TGTGCCAGCAGCCTTTCCGGGAATAACTATGGCTACACCTTC. Drawing the rest from reference TRBV7-2 and TRBJ1-2, the complete variable domain is GAGVSQSPSNKVTEKGKDVELRCDPISGHTALYWYRQSLGQGLEFLIYFQGNSAPDKSGLPSDRFSAERTGGSVSTLTIQRTQQEDSAVYLCASSLSGNNYGYTFGSGTRLTVV.

This clone was seen a handful of times. The chain recombines TRBV27 with TRBJ2-5, with TRBD2 matching over 8 bases. J lost 3 bases, V lost 4 bases, and 16 bases had no gene match. The CDR3 length is 18 residues. Germline loops: CDR1 MNHEY, CDR2 SMNVEV (reference sequence). DNA for the CDR3: TGTGCCAGCAGTTCTCTAACGGGGGGGCCGCTCACGAAAGAGACCCAGTACTTC. It translates to CASSSLTGGPLTKETQYF.

The chain links TRBV24-1 to TRBJ2-7, with TRBD1 as a possible D gene (6 bases). Per germline, CDR1 KGHDR and CDR2 SFDVKD. Trimming removed 0 bases at V and 7 bases at J, with 9 bases between. The CDR3 contains 13 residues. The CDR3 sequence is CATSDLPTGEQYF. DNA of the CDR3: TGTGCCACCAGTGATTTGCCTACAGGGGAGCAGTACTTC.

This clone has a handful of counts. The chain couples TRBV9 to TRBJ2-3; possible D gene TRBD2, 5 bases. CDR3 size: 15 residues. Germline V gene lookup returns CDR1 SGDLS and CDR2 YYNGEE. V was shortened by 2 bases and J by 2 bases, with 12 bases between the two germline ends. The CDR3 loop reads CASSVSGINTDTQYF. Here the CDR3 DNA reads TGTGCCAGCAGCGTTTCGGGAATTAACACAGATACGCAGTATTTT.

V is TRBV7-2 and J is TRBJ1-2; D not resolved. Trimming left V 4 bases short and J 8 bases short, with 14 bases between. CDR3 size: 13 residues. Germline V CDR1 and CDR2: SGHTA, FQGNSA. CDR3 amino acids: CASSSKLFLGYTF. Here the CDR3 DNA reads TGTGCCAGCAGCTCGAAACTATTCTTGGGCTACACCTTC.

The chain couples TRBV5-1 to TRBJ2-5; 8 nucleotides align to TRBD2. V gave up 0 bases and J gave up 5 bases; unmatched junction bases: 3. The CDR3 sequence is 14 residues long. Germline CDR1 is SGHRS and CDR2 is YFSETQ. The CDR3 spells CASSLEASGETQYF. The CDR3 coding sequence is TGCGCCAGCAGCTTGGAGGCTAGCGGGGAGACCCAGTACTTC. The complete variable domain, with remaining parts taken from reference TRBV5-1 and TRBJ2-5, reads KAGVTQTPRYLIKTRGQQVTLSCSPISGHRSVSWYQQTPGQGLQFLFEYFSETQRNKGNFPGRFSGRQFSNSRSEMNVSTLELGDSALYLCASSLEASGETQYFGPGTRLLVL.

In this sample, this clone turned up a few times. V gene TRBV15 combines with J gene TRBJ1-5; a possible D gene is TRBD1 (5 bases). CDR3 size: 15 residues. The germline CDR1 and CDR2 sequences are LNHNV and YYDKDF (reference sequence). Trimming stripped 3 bases from V and 4 bases from J, with 13 bases between. In DNA form, the CDR3 reads TGTGCCACCAGCAGTCGGAGGGACGGTAATCAGCCCCAGCATTTT. Amino acids: CATSSRRDGNQPQHF.

J is TRBJ2-7 and V is TRBV7-2, with D hard to call. The germline V gene encodes CDR1 SGHTA and CDR2 FQGNSA. The CDR3 sequence is 12 residues long. Trimming took 5 bases from V and 3 from J, leaving 8 bases between them. The CDR3 spells CASSHNVYEQYF. DNA of the CDR3: TGTGCCAGCAGCCACAATGTCTACGAGCAGTACTTC.

The V gene is TRBV5-4, the J gene TRBJ2-7, with TRBD2 identical over 7 bases. V shed 1 base, J shed 5 bases, and the junction held 3 bases outside the gene matches. This CDR3 region has 13 residues. Germline CDR1 SGHNT, CDR2 YYREEE (reference sequence). The CDR3 DNA is TGTGCCAGCAGCTTGTTTGGGGGGGACGAGCAGTACTTC. It translates to CASSLFGGDEQYF.